This section outlines one T cell receptor beta chain sequence together with its context. Its antigen is still unknown. The data are from a study of T cell repertoires in cytomegalovirus infection. The CDR3 has 15 residues. The V gene's germline CDR1 is SGHAT and CDR2 FQNNGV. Trimming cost V 1 base and J 8 bases; bases outside gene matches: 7. Overall study findings and caveats: Identification of carriers of CMV plus the relevant HLA was achieved through cumulative public TCR beta family frequency.

TCRdb reprocessed the reads via MiXCR and lists one record per CDR3 protein. Among some 130,000 distinct CDR3 sequences listed, 32% were seen once. Material: CD8+ T cells from cultured PBMCs, obtained from culture after CMV antigen stimulation. This chain uses TRBV11-2 with TRBJ1-1, with 10 bases that match TRBD1. The TCR was taken from a human donor in good health (CMV status not recorded). Some clones in this sample may be carry-over from other donors' samples. The CDR3 nucleotides are TGTGCCAGCAGCTTAGCGACAGGGGGCTCTCGGGAAGCTTTCTTT. Encoded protein: CASSLATGGSREAFF.